What follows is one T cell receptor (beta chain) and its context. The clone's antigen remains unknown. There are no base qualities to consult, and no much larger clone falls within one base. The data derive from a study of blood T cell repertoires in COVID-19 (dated by TCRdb to between 2020 and 2021). Broadly, across the study: The collaborator samples originated in the United States, Italy and Spain and spanned the acute and convalescent phases of COVID-19. The prospective study material was composed of cDNA or gDNA derived from T cells, B-cell-depleted T cells, or PBMCs. Subjects who had been exposed to COVID-19, were actively infected with it, or had recovered from it provided the deeply sampled blood TCRbeta repertoires that made up the dataset. The repertoires were released in a freely available public database meant as a resource for research on the immune response to SARS-CoV-2. Samples were obtained from the ongoing ImmuneRACE study (first 160 participants) and from 1,000 to 1,500 subjects provided by 6 global collaborators. The sample metadata nearly always contained a de-identified subject ID, COVID-19 status, age in years and sex. Where HLA class I and class II types were available, the types were taken from metadata supplied by the sample provider, not from assay-based typing. Broader findings and caveats from the paper: The amount of clinical and demographic metadata varied by source and participant and was provided uncurated.

The CDR3 goes from the cysteine to the phenylalanine over 19 residues. Of the read, only the CDR3 DNA is kept; its 57 bases are in frame from base 1. TCRbeta CDR3 regions were amplified from genomic DNA using the immunoSEQ Assay, a bias-controlled multiplex PCR. Regarding the original processing steps: The number of nucleated cells in each sample was estimated by amplification of reference gene primers within the assay. To quantify the absolute abundance of each unique TCRbeta CDR3 rearrangement, sequence reads were collapsed and filtered. Productive Simpson clonality was computed per sample as the square root of Simpson's diversity index over productive rearrangements. TCRdb retrieved this table from immuneACCESS and kept in-frame rearrangements only. Not all clones are present; in checked studies, unresolved V genes account for under half, and no reason is known for the remainder. V, J and clone size are taken as reported in that table, and D and trimming were inferred from the DNA itself. This sample lists 25,000 or so clones; 86% were detected once. 9% to 15% of the sample lies in the top ten.

The collaborating institutions used their own protocols to collect whole blood in K2EDTA tubes. For TCRbeta analysis, collaborators shipped samples in one of three forms: frozen whole blood, isolated PBMCs, or DNA extracted from either of those sample types. The clonotype comes from a woman of 80 years or more with active or convalescent COVID-19. Sequencing was carried out using peripheral blood. The chain is encoded by TRBV21-1 joined to TRBJ2-2; the table's TRBD1 call for D was not verified on the DNA. TRBV21-1 is a recognized pseudogene. The CDR3 amino acid sequence is: CASVFKTDSLRRSTGELFF. DNA sequence: TGTGCCAGCGTATTTAAAACGGACAGCCTCCGGCGCTCTACCGGGGAGCTGTTTTTT.